The 29 T cell receptor beta chains below all came from one sample that was sequenced in a study of cytomegalovirus exposure and HLA in healthy donors. PCR employed 60 Vbeta and 13 Jbeta primers. Data came from immunoSEQ multiplex PCR; TCRdb stores just in-frame clones and leaves some out. Among more than 85,000 clones listed, roughly three quarters were seen once. Sequencing input: PBMCs. These receptors all stem from a man aged 35-49 years in good health and CMV-seronegative.

The V gene is TRBV19, the J gene TRBJ1-5; 10 nucleotides match TRBD1. With V trimmed by 6 bases and J by 4 bases, 6 bases remained unmatched. The germline V gene encodes CDR1 LNHDA and CDR2 SQIVND (reference sequence). CDR3 length: 15 residues. CDR3 in DNA: TGTGCCAGTAGCAAGACAGGGGGCAGGAATCAGCCCCAGCATTTT. The encoded protein is CASSKTGGRNQPQHF.

The chain recombines TRBV7-6 with TRBJ2-1, with 9 bases lining up with TRBD1. The germline gives CDR1 SGHVS, CDR2 FNYEAQ. The CDR3 consists of 16 residues. J gave up 6 bases and V 5 bases, and 11 bases lay outside the gene matches. The CDR3, as DNA: TGTGCCAGCAGCACACTTTACAGGGGGCGTTTCAATGAGCAGTTCTTC. This translates into CASSTLYRGRFNEQFF.

The chain combines TRBV9 with TRBJ2-3; TRBD2 agrees at 8 bases. The J segment lost 4 bases and the V segment lost 0 bases, leaving 4 bases of the junction unmatched. CDR1 SGDLS and CDR2 YYNGEE come from the germline V gene. The CDR3 length is 15 residues. The CDR3 is CASSVVSLAADTQYF. The DNA for the CDR3 is TGTGCCAGCAGCGTAGTATCACTAGCGGCAGATACGCAGTATTTT.

V gene TRBV10-1 combines with J gene TRBJ2-5; D remains ambiguous. The germline V and J ends were trimmed by 2 bases and 1 base, with 8 bases remaining between them. Germline V gives CDR1 WNHNN, CDR2 SYGVQD (reference sequence). The CDR3 sequence is 14 residues long. This CDR3 is CASSELPSQETQYF. The DNA of the CDR3 is TGCGCCAGCAGTGAGCTGCCTAGCCAAGAGACCCAGTACTTC.

The chain carries TRBV6-6 and TRBJ2-7; D remains unclear. The CDR3 runs 14 residues. Trimming shortened V by 4 bases and J by 1 base, and 11 bases separated the two germline ends. Per the germline V gene, CDR1 is MNHNY and CDR2 is SVGAGI (reference sequence). CDR3 sequence: CASSFAGESYEQYF. The DNA for the CDR3 is TGTGCCAGCAGTTTTGCAGGCGAATCCTACGAGCAGTACTTC.

This clone was seen only a few times. The chain links TRBV25-1 to TRBJ1-4, with a tentative D call TRBD1 (6 bases). V was clipped by 5 bases and J by 4 bases, with 14 bases between them. CDR1 and CDR2 (germline): MGHDK, SYGVNS. The CDR3 is made up of 15 amino acids. In DNA, the CDR3 is TGTGCCAGCAGTACAACGGGACATTATAATGAAAAACTGTTTTTT. It specifies CASSTTGHYNEKLFF.

CDR3 bases: TGTGCCAGCAGCTCCTTCGGTCAGGGGAGGGCAGATACGCAGTATTTT. Amino acid sequence: CASSSFGQGRADTQYF. This chain uses TRBV11-1 with TRBJ2-3; D is possibly TRBD2 (7 bases). Germline CDR1 reads SGHAT; CDR2 reads FQDESV (reference sequence). The CDR3 has 16 amino acids. V shed 4 bases and J shed 4 bases, with 18 bases lying between them. The full variable domain, with the rest looked up from reference TRBV11-1 and TRBJ2-3, is EAEVAQSPRYKITEKSQAVAFWCDPISGHATLYWYRQILGQGPELLVQFQDESVVDDSQLPKDRFSAERLKGVDSTLKIQPAELGDSAMYLCASSSFGQGRADTQYFGPGTRLTVL.

The chain employs TRBV7-9 and TRBJ1-2; D is undetermined. Trimming left V 6 bases short and J 8 bases short, with 16 bases between. CDR3 size: 13 residues. The germline CDR1 and CDR2 sequences are SEHNR and FQNEAQ (reference sequence). CDR3 amino acids: CASSLGGPYGYTF. DNA of the CDR3: TGTGCCAGCAGTCTAGGAGGGCCGTACGGCTACACCTTC.

V gene TRBV7-3 combines with J gene TRBJ1-2; D perhaps matches TRBD1 (5 bases). The CDR3 extends over 14 amino acids. V gave up 5 bases and J gave up 7 bases, with 17 bases separating them. The germline V gene has CDR1 SGHTA and CDR2 FQGTGA. CDR3: CASSPSGGDLGYTF. The CDR3 DNA sequence: TGTGCCAGCAGCCCCTCGGGAGGGGATCTTGGCTACACCTTC.

The CDR3 sequence: CASSSNSGTGELFF. DNA of the CDR3: TGTGCCAGCAGCTCCAATAGCGGGACCGGGGAGCTGTTTTTT. The J gene is TRBJ2-2, the V gene TRBV2; 7 bases map to TRBD2. With V trimmed by 6 bases and J by 5 bases, 6 bases remained unmatched. The CDR3 is made up of 14 amino acids. Germline assignment: CDR1 SNHLY and CDR2 FYNNEI.

This clone appeared a few times. The chain uses TRBV5-6 and TRBJ1-5, with 7 bases matching TRBD1. Unmatched junction bases numbered 4, after V lost 4 bases and J lost 0 bases. Germline V gene data show CDR1 as SGHDT and CDR2 as YYEEEE. The CDR3 length is 15 residues. This CDR3 reads CASSAGQLSNQPQHF. The DNA for the CDR3 is TGTGCCAGCAGCGCGGGACAGCTTAGCAATCAGCCCCAGCATTTT.

This chain connects TRBV7-2 to TRBJ2-5; TRBD2 might be the D (6 bases). The CDR3 runs 15 residues. V was cut by 5 bases and J by 5 bases, with 18 bases left in between. Germline V gene lookup returns CDR1 SGHTA and CDR2 FQGNSA. This CDR3 is CASSPDLAGGETQYF. In DNA form, the CDR3 reads TGTGCCAGCAGCCCCGACCTGGCCGGGGGTGAGACCCAGTACTTC.

V and J are TRBV2 and TRBJ1-4, with TRBD1 as a possible D gene (5 bases). Deletions cut 4 bases from V and 0 bases from J, with 15 bases between. The CDR3 totals 17 residues. Looked up from germline, CDR1 is SNHLY and CDR2 is FYNNEI. CDR3 coding DNA: TGTGCCAGCAGTGGGGGGGAGCAGCTTGCAACTAATGAAAAACTGTTTTTT. Its protein product is CASSGGEQLATNEKLFF.

The rearrangement uses TRBV5-5 and TRBJ2-7, with D tentatively TRBD1 (7 bases). The CDR3 consists of 18 residues. The germline V gene encodes CDR1 SGHKS and CDR2 YYEKEE (reference sequence). The V end lost 4 bases, the J end lost 9 bases, and 32 bases lay between the germline ends. This chain's CDR3 is CASSTFAAGQSETTRQYF. The DNA for the CDR3 is TGTGCCAGCAGCACGTTTGCTGCGGGACAGAGCGAAACTACGAGGCAGTACTTC.

The chain combines TRBV13 with TRBJ2-7, with 7 bases fitting TRBD2. The CDR3 contains 15 residues. V trimming: 5 bases; J trimming: 5 bases; junction bases outside the gene matches: 12. Germline CDR1 PRHDT, CDR2 FYEKMQ (reference sequence). The CDR3 loop is CASSRTVGGMNEQYF. The CDR3 DNA sequence: TGTGCCAGCAGCCGCACAGTGGGGGGGATGAACGAGCAGTACTTC.

The V gene is TRBV19, the J gene TRBJ2-5; no definite D call. Looked up from germline, CDR1 is LNHDA and CDR2 is SQIVND (reference sequence). The CDR3 totals 14 residues. Trimming removed 11 bases at V and 5 bases at J, with 21 bases between. The CDR3 DNA reads TGTGCCCCCCCGGGTATCGGCAGCCAGGAGACCCAGTACTTC. Translated, it gives CAPPGIGSQETQYF.

CDR3 region: CASRSVWGGSHNEQFF. The DNA for the CDR3 is TGTGCCAGCAGAAGCGTTTGGGGGGGTTCGCACAATGAGCAGTTCTTC. The rearrangement joins TRBV11-3 to TRBJ2-1, with 7 bases aligning to TRBD2. The V gene end was trimmed by 6 bases and the J gene end by 5 bases; junction bases not matched to a gene: 13. Germline V gene sequence: CDR1 SGHNT, CDR2 YENEEA. The CDR3 runs 16 residues.

This clone appeared a few times. V usage is TRBV28 and J usage is TRBJ2-7; a possible D gene is TRBD1 (5 bases). V lost 6 bases to trimming and J lost 2 bases, with 17 bases between them. Germline V lookup: CDR1 MDHEN, CDR2 SYDVKM. The CDR3 spans 15 residues. In DNA form, the CDR3 reads TGTGCCAGCAGGATAGGGGCTCTATCCACCTACGAGCAGTACTTC. It encodes CASRIGALSTYEQYF.

This rearrangement joins TRBV19 to TRBJ2-1; 8 bases agree with TRBD2. With 4 bases clipped from V and 10 bases from J, the junction kept 3 bases outside the gene matches. Germline CDR1 reads LNHDA; CDR2 reads SQIVND (reference sequence). The CDR3 is 12 amino acids. This chain's CDR3 is CASSRIAGEQFF. The CDR3 DNA sequence: TGTGCCAGTAGTAGAATAGCGGGGGAGCAGTTCTTC.

This chain connects TRBV9 to TRBJ2-2; TRBD2 is a possible D gene (5 bases). CDR3 size: 17 residues. CDR1 and CDR2 (germline): SGDLS, YYNGEE. V was pared by 0 bases and J by 3 bases, with 15 bases between. CDR3 nucleotides: TGTGCCAGCAGCGTAGATATAATTCGGGGTTACACCGGGGAGCTGTTTTTT. Translation gives CASSVDIIRGYTGELFF.

This clone occurred a few times. V is TRBV9 and J is TRBJ1-4; 7 nucleotides agree with TRBD1. Trimming removed 3 bases from V and 0 bases from J; junction bases left unmatched: 5. The CDR3 runs 16 residues. Germline CDR1 reads SGDLS; CDR2 reads YYNGEE. The CDR3 nucleotides read TGTGCCAGCAGCGAGGGACAGCCCGCAACTAATGAAAAACTGTTTTTT. Residues: CASSEGQPATNEKLFF.

The chain combines TRBV10-3 with TRBJ2-7, with TRBD1 identical over 10 bases. Germline V gives CDR1 ENHRY, CDR2 SYGVKD. V shed 0 bases and J 5 bases; nucleotides not matched to a gene: 10. The CDR3 covers 17 residues. CDR3 nucleotides: TGTGCCATCAGTGAGTCCACTCTCCGGGACAGGGGACACGAGCAGTACTTC. Its translation: CAISESTLRDRGHEQYF.

A remark on this clone: The same CDR3 can be traced to other DNA sequences in this sample. The V and J genes are TRBV27 and TRBJ2-7; 10 nucleotides align to TRBD1. The V and J ends lost 5 bases and 4 bases, in that order; junction bases with no gene match: 2. The CDR3 spans 13 residues. The germline gives CDR1 MNHEY, CDR2 SMNVEV (reference sequence). The CDR3 here is CASSRTGGYEQYF. The CDR3 nucleotides read TGTGCCAGCAGTCGGACAGGGGGGTACGAGCAGTACTTC.

The chain couples TRBV19 to TRBJ1-2; 8 bases agree with TRBD1. CDR3 length: 15 residues. After removal of 7 bases from V and 5 bases from J, the junction contained 12 bases not matched to a gene. Germline-derived CDR1 and CDR2 are LNHDA and SQIVND (reference sequence). The CDR3 bases are TGTGCCAGTACCATCTCAGGGGGCGCTTGGTATGGCTACACCTTC. It is translated as CASTISGGAWYGYTF.

The V call is TRBV4-1, the J call TRBJ2-1; D might be TRBD1 (6 bases). In germline, CDR1 is MGHRA, CDR2 YSYEKL. Trimming removed 4 bases at V and 3 bases at J, with 13 bases between. The CDR3 contains 15 residues. In DNA, the CDR3 is TGCGCCAGCAGCCCCAACAACAGGGTCTACAATGAGCAGTTCTTC. It specifies CASSPNNRVYNEQFF.

J is TRBJ2-3 and V is TRBV5-1, with 12 nucleotides matching TRBD2. The V gene end was trimmed by 0 bases and the J gene end by 14 bases; junction bases not matched to a gene: 10. Germline V CDR1 and CDR2: SGHRS, YFSETQ. The CDR3 totals 15 residues. CDR3 DNA: TGCGCCAGCAGCTTGGCCGGGACTAGCGGGTCGGCGGGGTATTTT. Encoded protein: CASSLAGTSGSAGYF.

Details on this clone: An end of the junction does not agree with germline; a read error may underlie this. The CDR3 loop reads CANSQDFTNYGYTF. In DNA, the CDR3 is TGCGCCAACAGCCAAGATTTCACAAACTATGGCTACACCTTC. The chain combines TRBV4-3 with TRBJ1-2; D remains ambiguous. Germline V gives CDR1 LGHNA, CDR2 YSLEER. This CDR3 has 14 amino acids.

The rearrangement joins TRBV30 to TRBJ1-5; 7 nucleotides agree with TRBD1. In germline, CDR1 is GTSNPN, CDR2 SVGIG (reference sequence). Losses at the gene ends were 2 bases for V and 7 bases for J; bases not matched to a gene: 8. This CDR3 is built from 14 residues. CDR3 coding DNA: TGTGCCTGGAGTCCCATGACAGGGAACCAGCCCCAGCATTTT. It specifies CAWSPMTGNQPQHF. The full variable domain, completed using reference TRBV30 and TRBJ1-5, is SQTIHQWPATLVQPVGSPLSLECTVEGTSNPNLYWYRQAAGRGLQLLFYSVGIGQISSEVPQNLSASRPQDRQFILSSKKLLLSDSGFYLCAWSPMTGNQPQHFGDGTRLSIL.

The chain joins TRBV28 to TRBJ2-1; the D gene is possibly TRBD2 (6 bases). This CDR3 spans 13 amino acids. Trimming took off 1 base at V and 7 bases at J, with 8 bases between the two ends. CDR1 is MDHEN and CDR2 is SYDVKM in the germline V gene. CDR3 DNA sequence: TGTGCCAGCAGTTTATCAGGGAGGAATGAGCAGTTCTTC. It encodes CASSLSGRNEQFF.